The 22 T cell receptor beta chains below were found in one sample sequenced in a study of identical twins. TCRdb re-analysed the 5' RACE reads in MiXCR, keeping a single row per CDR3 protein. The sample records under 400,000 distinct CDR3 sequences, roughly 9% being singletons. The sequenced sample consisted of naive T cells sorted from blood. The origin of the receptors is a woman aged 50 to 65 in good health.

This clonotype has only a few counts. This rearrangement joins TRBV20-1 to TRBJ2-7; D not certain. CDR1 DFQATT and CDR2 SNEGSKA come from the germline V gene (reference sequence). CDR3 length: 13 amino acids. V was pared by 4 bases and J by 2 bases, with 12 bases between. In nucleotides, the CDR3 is TGCAGTGCTACTCCCGACACCGCCTACGAGCAGTACTTC. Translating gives CSATPDTAYEQYF.

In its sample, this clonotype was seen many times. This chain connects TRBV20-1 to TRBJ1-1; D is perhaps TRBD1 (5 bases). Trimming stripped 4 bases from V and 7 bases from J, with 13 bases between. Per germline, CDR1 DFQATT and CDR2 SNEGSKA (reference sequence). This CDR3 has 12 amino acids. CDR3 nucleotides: TGCAGTGCTACCAGGGCCGGATTTGAAGCTTTCTTT. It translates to CSATRAGFEAFF.

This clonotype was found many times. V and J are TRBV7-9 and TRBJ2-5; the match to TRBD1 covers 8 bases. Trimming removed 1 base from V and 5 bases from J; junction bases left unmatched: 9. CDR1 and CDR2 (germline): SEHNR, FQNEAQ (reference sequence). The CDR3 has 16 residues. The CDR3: CASSLDWTGLVETQYF. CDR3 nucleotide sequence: TGTGCCAGCAGCTTAGATTGGACAGGGTTGGTGGAGACCCAGTACTTC.

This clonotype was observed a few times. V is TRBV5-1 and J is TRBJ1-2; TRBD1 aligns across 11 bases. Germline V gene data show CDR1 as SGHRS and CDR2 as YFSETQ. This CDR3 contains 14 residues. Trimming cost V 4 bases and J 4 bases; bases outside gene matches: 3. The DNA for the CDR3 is TGCGCCAGCAGCAGGACAGGGGGCGTCTATGGCTACACCTTC. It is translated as CASSRTGGVYGYTF.

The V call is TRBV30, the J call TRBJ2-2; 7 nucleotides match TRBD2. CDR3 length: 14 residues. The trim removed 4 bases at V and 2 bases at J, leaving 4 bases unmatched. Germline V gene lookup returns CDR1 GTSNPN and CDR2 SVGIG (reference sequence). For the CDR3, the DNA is TGTGCCTGGAAACTAGCGATAAACACCGGGGAGCTGTTTTTT. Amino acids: CAWKLAINTGELFF.

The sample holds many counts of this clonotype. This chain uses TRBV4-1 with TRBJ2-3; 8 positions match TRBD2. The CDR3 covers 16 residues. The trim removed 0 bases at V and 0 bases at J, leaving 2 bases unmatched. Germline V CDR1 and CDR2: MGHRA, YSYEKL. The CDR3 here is CASSQDSGASTDTQYF. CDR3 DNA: TGCGCCAGCAGCCAAGATAGCGGGGCAAGCACAGATACGCAGTATTTT.

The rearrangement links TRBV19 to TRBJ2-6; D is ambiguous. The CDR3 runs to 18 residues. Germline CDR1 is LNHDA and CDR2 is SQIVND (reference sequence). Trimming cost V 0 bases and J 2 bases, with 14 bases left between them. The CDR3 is CASSIDERHLAGANVLTF. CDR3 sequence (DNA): TGTGCCAGTAGTATAGATGAGAGACACCTGGCTGGGGCCAACGTCCTGACTTTC.

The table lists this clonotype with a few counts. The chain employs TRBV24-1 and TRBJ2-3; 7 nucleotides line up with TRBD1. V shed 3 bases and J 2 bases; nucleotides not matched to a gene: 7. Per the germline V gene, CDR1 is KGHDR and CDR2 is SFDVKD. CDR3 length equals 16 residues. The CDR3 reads CATSDPRDSTTDTQYF. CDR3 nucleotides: TGTGCCACCAGTGATCCCCGGGACAGTACCACAGATACGCAGTATTTT.

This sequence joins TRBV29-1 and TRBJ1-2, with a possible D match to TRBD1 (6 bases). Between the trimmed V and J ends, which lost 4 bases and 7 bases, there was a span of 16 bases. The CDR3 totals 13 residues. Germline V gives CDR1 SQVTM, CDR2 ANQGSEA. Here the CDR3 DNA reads TGCAGCGTTGCGGTGGGGGGCGAGAGTGGCTACACCTTC. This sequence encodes CSVAVGGESGYTF.

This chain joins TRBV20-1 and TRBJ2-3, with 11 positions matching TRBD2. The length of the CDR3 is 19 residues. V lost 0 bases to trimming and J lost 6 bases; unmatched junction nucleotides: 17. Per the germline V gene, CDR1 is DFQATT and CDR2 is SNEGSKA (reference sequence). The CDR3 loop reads CSARDPITSGSHLPDTQYF. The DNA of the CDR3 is TGCAGTGCTAGAGATCCCATAACTAGCGGGAGTCACTTACCGGATACGCAGTATTTT.

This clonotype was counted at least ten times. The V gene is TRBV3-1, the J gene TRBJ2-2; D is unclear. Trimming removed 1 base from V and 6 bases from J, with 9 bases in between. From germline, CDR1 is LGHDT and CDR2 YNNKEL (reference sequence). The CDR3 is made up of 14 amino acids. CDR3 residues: CASSQVGISGELFF. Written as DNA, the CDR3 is TGTGCCAGCAGCCAAGTGGGGATCTCCGGGGAGCTGTTTTTT.

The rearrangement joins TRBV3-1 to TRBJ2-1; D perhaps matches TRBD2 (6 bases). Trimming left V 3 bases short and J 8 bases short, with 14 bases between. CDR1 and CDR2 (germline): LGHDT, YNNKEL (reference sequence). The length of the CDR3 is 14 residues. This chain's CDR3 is CASSHSGSSDEQFF. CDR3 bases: TGTGCCAGCAGCCACTCCGGGAGTAGCGATGAGCAGTTCTTC.

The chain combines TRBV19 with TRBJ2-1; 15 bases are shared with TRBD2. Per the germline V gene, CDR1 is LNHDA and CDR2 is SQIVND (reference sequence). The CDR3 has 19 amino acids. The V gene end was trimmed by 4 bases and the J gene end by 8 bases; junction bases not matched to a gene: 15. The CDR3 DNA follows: TGTGCCAGTAGTAAGGGACTAGCGGGAGGAAGATTTCAGACCCATGAGCAGTTCTTC. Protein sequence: CASSKGLAGGRFQTHEQFF.

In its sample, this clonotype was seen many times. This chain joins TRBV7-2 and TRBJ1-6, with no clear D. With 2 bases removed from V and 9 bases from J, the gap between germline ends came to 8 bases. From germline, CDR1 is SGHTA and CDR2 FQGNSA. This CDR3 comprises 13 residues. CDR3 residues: CASSLPGRSPLHF. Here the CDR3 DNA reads TGTGCCAGCAGCTTACCCGGCCGTTCACCCCTCCACTTT.

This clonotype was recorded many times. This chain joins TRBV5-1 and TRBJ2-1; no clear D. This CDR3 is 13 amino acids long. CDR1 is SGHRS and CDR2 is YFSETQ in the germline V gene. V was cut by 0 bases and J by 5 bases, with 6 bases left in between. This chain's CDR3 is CASSLAVNNEQFF. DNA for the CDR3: TGCGCCAGCAGCTTGGCGGTGAACAATGAGCAGTTCTTC.

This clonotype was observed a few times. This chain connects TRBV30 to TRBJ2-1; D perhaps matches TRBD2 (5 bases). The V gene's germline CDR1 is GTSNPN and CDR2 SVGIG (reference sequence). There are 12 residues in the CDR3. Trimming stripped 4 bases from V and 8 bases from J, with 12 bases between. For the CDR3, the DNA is TGTGCCTGGACGAGGGCGTCGCATGAGCAGTTCTTC. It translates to CAWTRASHEQFF.

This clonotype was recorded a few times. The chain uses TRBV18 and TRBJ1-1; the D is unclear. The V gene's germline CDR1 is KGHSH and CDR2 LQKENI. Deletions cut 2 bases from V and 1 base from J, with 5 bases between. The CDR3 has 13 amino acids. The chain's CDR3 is CASSPDQNTEAFF. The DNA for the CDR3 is TGTGCCAGCTCACCAGACCAGAACACTGAAGCTTTCTTT.

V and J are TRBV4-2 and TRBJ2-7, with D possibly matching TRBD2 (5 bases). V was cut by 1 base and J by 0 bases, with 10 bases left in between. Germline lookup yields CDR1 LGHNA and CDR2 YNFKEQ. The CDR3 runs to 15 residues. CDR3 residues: CASSQAEGSSYEQYV. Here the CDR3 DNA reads TGTGCCAGCAGCCAAGCAGAAGGGAGCTCCTACGAGCAGTACGTC.

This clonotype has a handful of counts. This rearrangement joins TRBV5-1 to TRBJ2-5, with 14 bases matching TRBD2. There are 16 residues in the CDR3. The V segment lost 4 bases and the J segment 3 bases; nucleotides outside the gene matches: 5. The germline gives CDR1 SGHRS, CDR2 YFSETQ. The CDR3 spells CASSMGLAGVEETQYF. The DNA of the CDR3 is TGCGCCAGCAGCATGGGACTAGCGGGAGTCGAAGAGACCCAGTACTTC.

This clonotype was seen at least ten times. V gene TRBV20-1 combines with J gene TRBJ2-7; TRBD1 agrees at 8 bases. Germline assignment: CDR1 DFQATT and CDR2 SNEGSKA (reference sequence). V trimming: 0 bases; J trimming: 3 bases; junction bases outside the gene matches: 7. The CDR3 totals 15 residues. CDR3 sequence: CSARDAQGDIYEQYF. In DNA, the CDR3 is TGCAGTGCTAGAGATGCACAGGGGGATATCTACGAGCAGTACTTC.

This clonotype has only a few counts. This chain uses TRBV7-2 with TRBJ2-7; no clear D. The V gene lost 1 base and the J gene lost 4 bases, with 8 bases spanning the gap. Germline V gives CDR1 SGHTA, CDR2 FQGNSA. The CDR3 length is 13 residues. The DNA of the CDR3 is TGTGCCAGCAGCTTAGGGAAGCCTTACGAGCAGTACTTC. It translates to CASSLGKPYEQYF.

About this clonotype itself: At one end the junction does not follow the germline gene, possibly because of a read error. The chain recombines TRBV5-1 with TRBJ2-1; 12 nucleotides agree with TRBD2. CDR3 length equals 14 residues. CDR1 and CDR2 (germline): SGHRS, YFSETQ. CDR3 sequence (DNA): TGCACCAGCAGCTGGACTAGCGGGGTGGGTGAGCAGTTCTTC. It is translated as CTSSWTSGVGEQFF.